These 11 T cell receptor beta chains share one sample of origin, sequenced in a study of blood T cell repertoires in COVID-19 (dated by TCRdb to about 2020). Library creation used the immunoSEQ multiplex PCR assay. Here the immuneACCESS table is served through TCRdb, limited to in-frame sequences with V and J called. Missing clones are a known gap in these copies; in checked studies unresolved V genes cover under half, and the rest lacks a known reason. The sample contains about 270,000 clones, 85% to 95% of them found a single time. The ten biggest clones cover 2.8% of the sample. Sequenced: PBMCs or T cells enriched from blood (not recorded which). These receptors originate from a man between 35 and 55 years old who had been exposed to COVID-19.

The CDR3 protein is CATSDSGTASSTDTQYF. The DNA of the CDR3 is TGTGCCACCAGTGATTCAGGGACAGCTTCTAGCACAGATACGCAGTATTTT. V and J are TRBV24-1 and TRBJ2-3, with 7 bases that match TRBD1. The V and J ends lost 2 bases and 0 bases, in that order; junction bases with no gene match: 7. This CDR3 comprises 17 residues. The V gene's germline CDR1 is KGHDR and CDR2 SFDVKD.

This clone was counted once. The chain is built from TRBV14 and TRBJ2-3; TRBD2 agrees at 14 bases. This CDR3 spans 18 amino acids. J gave up 3 bases and V 5 bases, and 10 bases lay outside the gene matches. Germline values: CDR1 SGHDN, CDR2 FVKESK. The CDR3 reads CASSRVGLAGAGTDTQYF. DNA for the CDR3: TGTGCCAGCAGCAGAGTGGGACTAGCGGGAGCCGGGACAGATACGCAGTATTTT.

This clone occurred many times. The V call is TRBV11-2, the J call TRBJ2-7, with D possibly matching TRBD2 (5 bases). Trimming cost V 5 bases and J 0 bases, with 14 bases left between them. The CDR3 is 15 amino acids. Germline lookup yields CDR1 SGHAT and CDR2 FQNNGV. The CDR3 DNA reads TGTGCCAGCAGCCCCGCCCACGGGATCTCCTACGAGCAGTACTTC. It specifies CASSPAHGISYEQYF.

V gene TRBV4-3 combines with J gene TRBJ2-3, with 10 bases lining up with TRBD2. The V gene end was trimmed by 2 bases and the J gene end by 1 base; junction bases not matched to a gene: 0. The CDR3 is 15 residues long. Germline-derived CDR1 and CDR2 are LGHNA and YSLEER. CDR3 protein: CASSQLAGGTDTQYF. CDR3 DNA sequence: TGCGCCAGCAGCCAACTAGCGGGGGGCACAGATACGCAGTATTTT.

This clone was seen just once. The rearrangement joins TRBV5-5 to TRBJ1-2; perhaps TRBD1 as D (6 bases). From germline, CDR1 is SGHKS and CDR2 YYEKEE (reference sequence). This CDR3 comprises 14 residues. Between the trimmed V and J ends, which lost 0 bases and 2 bases, there was a span of 8 bases. The CDR3 DNA sequence: TGTGCCAGCAGCTTGGCAGGACAGAACTATGGCTACACCTTC. It codes for CASSLAGQNYGYTF.

The chain is built from TRBV9 and TRBJ1-3, with D possibly TRBD1 on 6 matching bases. This CDR3 region has 15 residues. Germline-derived CDR1 and CDR2 are SGDLS and YYNGEE. With 1 base removed from V and 0 bases from J, the gap between germline ends came to 8 bases. The CDR3 coding sequence is TGTGCCAGCAGCGTAACAGGGAACTCTGGAAACACCATATATTTT. Translation gives CASSVTGNSGNTIYF. Together with reference TRBV9 and TRBJ1-3, the CDR3 gives the full variable domain: DSGVTQTPKHLITATGQRVTLRCSPRSGDLSVYWYQQSLDQGLQFLIQYYNGEERAKGNILERFSAQQFPDLHSELNLSSLELGDSALYFCASSVTGNSGNTIYFGEGSWLTVV.

This rearrangement joins TRBV18 to TRBJ1-5, with 9 bases that match TRBD1. V shed 4 bases and J 7 bases; nucleotides not matched to a gene: 8. Germline V lookup: CDR1 KGHSH, CDR2 LQKENI. The CDR3 sequence is 15 residues long. CDR3 in DNA: TGTGCCAGCTCACGACCGGGACAGGGATACCAGCCCCAGCATTTT. It codes for CASSRPGQGYQPQHF. The variable domain in full, with the rest retrieved from reference TRBV18 and TRBJ1-5, is NAGVMQNPRHLVRRRGQEARLRCSPMKGHSHVYWYRQLPEEGLKFMVYLQKENIIDESGMPKERFSAEFPKEGPSILRIQQVVRGDSAAYFCASSRPGQGYQPQHFGDGTRLSIL.

The chain employs TRBV11-2 and TRBJ2-5, with TRBD2 identical over 7 bases. J gave up 8 bases and V 4 bases, and 1 base lay outside the gene matches. The CDR3 sequence is 11 residues long. Germline V gene sequence: CDR1 SGHAT, CDR2 FQNNGV. This CDR3 is CASSWGGTQYF. The CDR3 DNA follows: TGTGCCAGCAGCTGGGGGGGTACCCAGTACTTC.

The CDR3 reads CASSDGTSGSLWYEQYF. CDR3 nucleotides: TGTGCCAGCAGCGATGGGACTAGCGGGAGTTTGTGGTACGAGCAGTACTTC. V and J are TRBV5-6 and TRBJ2-7, with 14 bases matching TRBD2. The trim removed 4 bases at V and 4 bases at J, leaving 10 bases unmatched. Germline V gene sequence: CDR1 SGHDT, CDR2 YYEEEE. The CDR3 extends over 17 amino acids.

This chain links TRBV28 with TRBJ2-5; possibly TRBD1 for D (5 bases). The CDR3 sequence is 15 residues long. Germline values: CDR1 MDHEN, CDR2 SYDVKM. Trimming left V 6 bases short and J 2 bases short, with 16 bases between. CDR3: CASSPMVAGQETQYF. The CDR3 coding sequence is TGTGCCAGCAGCCCCATGGTGGCAGGGCAAGAGACCCAGTACTTC.

V is TRBV19 and J is TRBJ1-5; TRBD1 is a possible D gene (5 bases). The CDR3 spans 13 residues. Between the trimmed V and J ends, which lost 7 bases and 5 bases, there was a span of 12 bases. Per the germline V gene, CDR1 is LNHDA and CDR2 is SQIVND (reference sequence). CDR3 sequence: CASTGQGYQPQHF. CDR3 in DNA: TGTGCCAGTACCGGGCAGGGATATCAGCCCCAGCATTTT.